Listed below are T cell receptor beta chains from one sample, sequenced in a study of blood T cell repertoires in COVID-19. Repertoires were generated with immunoSEQ multiplex PCR, while TCRdb's copy carries only in-frame clones and drops some. The table shows about 320,000 clones, with around 82% occurring only once. The sequenced sample consisted of peripheral blood. The receptors here all came from a woman aged 45-59 years with acute or convalescent COVID-19. The CDR3 runs from the conserved cysteine through the conserved F or W. Each record gives: V gene, D gene, clone size, J gene, CDR3 DNA, CDR3 protein. The D gene is left open where the match is weak. Rows may omit the clone size; those that give it use once, few, many or a size class.

V gene: TRBV9; D gene: NA; clone size: NA; J gene: TRBJ2-3; CDR3 DNA: TGTGCCAGCAGCGTCGTACAGGTCACAGATACGCAGTATTTT; CDR3 protein: CASSVVQVTDTQYF
V gene: TRBV28; D gene: NA; clone size: NA; J gene: TRBJ1-4; CDR3 DNA: TGTGCCAGCAGTTTATCACGAAGTTCATGGTATAGGCGAGGAACTAATGAAAAACTGTTTTTT; CDR3 protein: CASSLSRSSWYRRGTNEKLFF
V gene: TRBV3-1/TRBV3-2; D gene: TRBD1; clone size: NA; J gene: TRBJ1-2; CDR3 DNA: TGTGCCAGCAGCCCCCGGGACAGGGGGATCTATGGCTACACCTTC; CDR3 protein: CASSPRDRGIYGYTF
V gene: TRBV11-2; D gene: NA; clone size: NA; J gene: TRBJ2-1; CDR3 DNA: TGTGCCAGCAGCTTACTCCCCGGGACGGGAGATGAGCAGTTCTTC; CDR3 protein: CASSLLPGTGDEQFF
V gene: TRBV6-1; D gene: NA; clone size: NA; J gene: TRBJ1-6; CDR3 DNA: TGTGCCAGCAGTGATTTGAGTGGTAATTCACCCCTCCACTTT; CDR3 protein: CASSDLSGNSPLHF
V gene: TRBV4-3; D gene: TRBD2; clone size: few; J gene: TRBJ2-2; CDR3 DNA: TGCGCCAGCAGCCAAGGTCCGGCGGGAGCGGTCACCGGGGAGCTGTTTTTT; CDR3 protein: CASSQGPAGAVTGELFF
V gene: TRBV5-1; D gene: NA; clone size: NA; J gene: TRBJ2-1; CDR3 DNA: TGCGCCAGCAGCTTAAGGGCGGACAGCTGGAATGAGCAGTTCTTC; CDR3 protein: CASSLRADSWNEQFF
V gene: TRBV29-1; D gene: TRBD2; clone size: NA; J gene: TRBJ2-1; CDR3 DNA: TGCAGCGTTGACAGACCGGGAGGGGGCAATGAGCAGTTCTTC; CDR3 protein: CSVDRPGGGNEQFF
V gene: TRBV9; D gene: NA; clone size: NA; J gene: TRBJ1-1; CDR3 DNA: TGTGCCAGCAGCCCCAAAGATAGAAGAACTGAAGCTTTCTTT; CDR3 protein: CASSPKDRRTEAFF
V gene: TRBV27; D gene: NA; clone size: NA; J gene: TRBJ2-1; CDR3 DNA: TGTGCCAGCAGTTTATCGGACACCGAGCAGTTCTTC; CDR3 protein: CASSLSDTEQFF
V gene: TRBV29-1; D gene: TRBD1; clone size: NA; J gene: TRBJ1-5; CDR3 DNA: TGCAGCGTGGGACAGGGTTTTACTCAGCCCCAGCATTTT; CDR3 protein: CSVGQGFTQPQHF
V gene: TRBV15; D gene: NA; clone size: NA; J gene: TRBJ2-1; CDR3 DNA: TGTGCCACCAGCAGAGGGTCGGACAATGAGCAGTTCTTC; CDR3 protein: CATSRGSDNEQFF
V gene: TRBV10-3; D gene: TRBD1; clone size: NA; J gene: TRBJ1-2; CDR3 DNA: TGTGCCATCAGTGAATCCGGGACAGGGGAGTATGGCTACACCTTC; CDR3 protein: CAISESGTGEYGYTF
V gene: TRBV6-6; D gene: NA; clone size: NA; J gene: TRBJ2-1; CDR3 DNA: TGTGCCAGCAGTTACATGGGCGAGCAGTTCTTC; CDR3 protein: CASSYMGEQFF
V gene: TRBV18; D gene: NA; clone size: NA; J gene: TRBJ2-5; CDR3 DNA: TGTGCCAGCTCACCCAAGGGGATTAGGGAGACCCAGTACTTC; CDR3 protein: CASSPKGIRETQYF
V gene: TRBV10-3; D gene: NA; clone size: NA; J gene: TRBJ2-3; CDR3 DNA: TGTGCCATCAGTGCACTAGGGAGGACAGATACGCAGTATTTT; CDR3 protein: CAISALGRTDTQYF
V gene: TRBV9; D gene: NA; clone size: NA; J gene: TRBJ2-5; CDR3 DNA: TGTGCCAGCAGCGAGAGTTTACAAGAGACCCAGTACTTC; CDR3 protein: CASSESLQETQYF
V gene: TRBV24-1; D gene: NA; clone size: NA; J gene: TRBJ1-3; CDR3 DNA: TGTGCCACCAGTGATAGCCTCTCTGGAAACACCATATATTTT; CDR3 protein: CATSDSLSGNTIYF
V gene: TRBV2; D gene: NA; clone size: NA; J gene: TRBJ2-4; CDR3 DNA: TGTGCCAGCAGTGGGAGCGAAGCCAAAAACATTCAGTACTTC; CDR3 protein: CASSGSEAKNIQYF
V gene: TRBV2; D gene: NA; clone size: NA; J gene: TRBJ2-2; CDR3 DNA: TGTGCCAGCAGCTTAACGAACACCGGGGAGCTGTTTTTT; CDR3 protein: CASSLTNTGELFF
V gene: TRBV6-5; D gene: TRBD1; clone size: once; J gene: TRBJ1-4; CDR3 DNA: TGTGCCAGCTCGGGGGACAGGGGAGAAAAACTGTTTTTT; CDR3 protein: CASSGDRGEKLFF
V gene: TRBV20-1; D gene: NA; clone size: NA; J gene: TRBJ2-7; CDR3 DNA: TGCAGTGCGCGGGACTCCTACGAGCAGTACTTC; CDR3 protein: CSARDSYEQYF
V gene: TRBV30; D gene: TRBD1; clone size: NA; J gene: TRBJ2-2; CDR3 DNA: TGTGCCTGGAGTCCGACAGGGTTCCCGAACACCGGGGAGCTGTTTTTT; CDR3 protein: CAWSPTGFPNTGELFF
V gene: TRBV11-2; D gene: TRBD1; clone size: once; J gene: TRBJ2-1; CDR3 DNA: TGTGCCAGCAGCTTACCCCCGACAGGGTACATCAATGAGCAGTTCTTC; CDR3 protein: CASSLPPTGYINEQFF
V gene: TRBV7-2; D gene: NA; clone size: NA; J gene: TRBJ2-2; CDR3 DNA: TGTGCCAGCACCCCCCTAGCGAACACCGGGGAGCTGTTTTTT; CDR3 protein: CASTPLANTGELFF
V gene: TRBV5-1; D gene: TRBD1; clone size: NA; J gene: TRBJ2-5; CDR3 DNA: TGCGCCAGCAGCTTGATCACCAGGGGGCAAGAGACCCAGTACTTC; CDR3 protein: CASSLITRGQETQYF
V gene: TRBV9; D gene: TRBD1; clone size: NA; J gene: TRBJ2-5; CDR3 DNA: TGTGCCAGCAGCCTTCGGCAGGGGGCGCAAGGAGAGACCCAGTACTTC; CDR3 protein: CASSLRQGAQGETQYF
V gene: TRBV9; D gene: TRBD1; clone size: NA; J gene: TRBJ1-1; CDR3 DNA: TGTGCCAGCAGCGTCGAGGGACAGGAGGCCAGTAGAGCTTTCTTT; CDR3 protein: CASSVEGQEASRAFF
V gene: TRBV6-5; D gene: NA; clone size: once; J gene: TRBJ2-1; CDR3 DNA: TGTGCCAGCAGTTACGGGCCAGCATCCTACAATGAGCAGTTCTTC; CDR3 protein: CASSYGPASYNEQFF
V gene: TRBV29-1; D gene: TRBD1; clone size: NA; J gene: TRBJ1-2; CDR3 DNA: TGCAGCGTTGACCGGGACAGGCTTGGCTACACCTTC; CDR3 protein: CSVDRDRLGYTF
V gene: TRBV24-1; D gene: TRBD1; clone size: few; J gene: TRBJ1-5; CDR3 DNA: TGTGCCACCAGTGAAGCAGGGGGGACCAATCAGCCCCAGCATTTT; CDR3 protein: CATSEAGGTNQPQHF
V gene: TRBV5-1; D gene: TRBD1; clone size: NA; J gene: TRBJ2-1; CDR3 DNA: TGCGCCAGCAGCGACCCGGGACAGGGCTCCTACAATGAGCAGTTCTTC; CDR3 protein: CASSDPGQGSYNEQFF
V gene: TRBV24-1; D gene: TRBD1; clone size: NA; J gene: TRBJ1-5; CDR3 DNA: TGTGCCACCAGTGATTTGAGCGAACAGGGGCTCGATCAGCCCCAGCATTTT; CDR3 protein: CATSDLSEQGLDQPQHF
V gene: TRBV5-4; D gene: TRBD2; clone size: NA; J gene: TRBJ2-5; CDR3 DNA: TGTGCCAGCAGCTTCGGTAGCGGGAGCCAAGAGACCCAGTACTTC; CDR3 protein: CASSFGSGSQETQYF
V gene: TRBV7-9; D gene: TRBD1; clone size: NA; J gene: TRBJ1-1; CDR3 DNA: TGTGCCAGCAGCTTAAGGTCGCAGGGGGACACTGAAGCTTTCTTT; CDR3 protein: CASSLRSQGDTEAFF
V gene: TRBV3-1/TRBV3-2; D gene: NA; clone size: NA; J gene: TRBJ1-1; CDR3 DNA: TGTGCCAGCAGCCTTCTGGGGGGGACTGAAGCTTTCTTT; CDR3 protein: CASSLLGGTEAFF
V gene: TRBV5-1; D gene: NA; clone size: once; J gene: TRBJ2-2; CDR3 DNA: TGCGCCAGCAGCTTTGAGGCCGGGGAGCTGTTTTTT; CDR3 protein: CASSFEAGELFF
V gene: TRBV13; D gene: TRBD1; clone size: NA; J gene: TRBJ2-1; CDR3 DNA: TGTGCCAGCAGCCTGGGACAGGGGGCGCCTTATTACTCCTACAATGAGCAGTTCTTC; CDR3 protein: CASSLGQGAPYYSYNEQFF
V gene: TRBV6-6; D gene: NA; clone size: NA; J gene: TRBJ1-3; CDR3 DNA: TGTGCCAGCAGTCAAGGCGGCAGCTCTGGAAACACCATATATTTT; CDR3 protein: CASSQGGSSGNTIYF
V gene: TRBV5-8; D gene: NA; clone size: NA; J gene: TRBJ1-1; CDR3 DNA: TGTGCCAGCAGCGGGGACAAACTGAACACTGAAGCTTTCTTT; CDR3 protein: CASSGDKLNTEAFF
V gene: TRBV5-1; D gene: NA; clone size: NA; J gene: TRBJ1-6; CDR3 DNA: TGCGCCAGCAGCCCGGAGGCCAGGGGCGCAGGATCACCCCTCCACTTT; CDR3 protein: CASSPEARGAGSPLHF
V gene: TRBV25-1; D gene: TRBD1; clone size: few; J gene: TRBJ1-1; CDR3 DNA: TGTGCCAGCAGTGAAGGTTGGACAGGAGCTTTCTTT; CDR3 protein: CASSEGWTGAFF
V gene: TRBV6-6; D gene: NA; clone size: many; J gene: TRBJ2-3; CDR3 DNA: TGTGCCAGCAGTTCTACGACAGGCGAAGAATCAGATACGCAGTATTTT; CDR3 protein: CASSSTTGEESDTQYF
V gene: TRBV6-5; D gene: NA; clone size: few; J gene: TRBJ1-2; CDR3 DNA: TGTGCCAGCTGGTCCCCCACTTATGGCTACACCTTC; CDR3 protein: CASWSPTYGYTF
V gene: TRBV19; D gene: TRBD1; clone size: NA; J gene: TRBJ1-1; CDR3 DNA: TGTGCCAGTAGTATCGGGACAGGGGAAGGTACTGAAGCTTTCTTT; CDR3 protein: CASSIGTGEGTEAFF
V gene: TRBV24-1; D gene: NA; clone size: NA; J gene: TRBJ2-1; CDR3 DNA: TGTGCCACCAGTGGTGGAGGGGGCCGCTACAATGAGCAGTTCTTC; CDR3 protein: CATSGGGGRYNEQFF